One sample yielded the 21 T cell receptor beta chains listed below, sequenced in a study of blood T cell repertoires in COVID-19. The data were produced by immunoSEQ multiplex PCR, yet TCRdb's version contains in-frame clones alone and is incomplete. The sample has roughly 300,000 clones, around 87% seen once. The sample consisted of peripheral blood. The receptors derive from a woman between 50 and 59 years old who had recovered from COVID-19.

J is TRBJ2-7 and V is TRBV5-1; 9 bases agree with TRBD1. V dropped 3 bases and J dropped 3; count of bases not matched to a gene: 7. Germline V lookup: CDR1 SGHRS, CDR2 YFSETQ. This CDR3 has 15 residues. The CDR3 region has the DNA TGCGCCAGCAGCTCGGGGACAGGGCCTTTCTACGAGCAGTACTTC. Translating gives CASSSGTGPFYEQYF.

The gene calls are TRBV7-2 and TRBJ1-6, with TRBD1 identical over 7 bases. Germline V gene lookup returns CDR1 SGHTA and CDR2 FQGNSA. The V segment lost 2 bases and the J segment 7 bases; nucleotides outside the gene matches: 14. The CDR3 runs 18 residues. The CDR3 region is CASSLSGGGGLGNSPLHF. The CDR3 DNA is TGTGCCAGCAGCTTATCAGGGGGTGGTGGGTTGGGGAATTCACCCCTCCACTTT.

The genes are TRBV20-1 and TRBJ2-3; weak D call: TRBD1 (5 bases). Trimming took 3 bases from V and 0 from J, leaving 16 bases between them. The length of the CDR3 is 16 residues. Germline loops: CDR1 DFQATT, CDR2 SNEGSKA (reference sequence). The CDR3 spells CSASSRGASSTDTQYF. The DNA of the CDR3 is TGCAGTGCTAGTTCTAGGGGCGCGTCTAGCACAGATACGCAGTATTTT.

The chain employs TRBV6-6 and TRBJ1-2; D may be TRBD1 (5 bases). This CDR3 spans 15 amino acids. The V end lost 0 bases, the J end lost 6 bases, and 14 bases lay between the germline ends. From germline, CDR1 is MNHNY and CDR2 SVGAGI (reference sequence). CDR3 loop: CASSYSEAGRHGYTF. The CDR3 DNA follows: TGTGCCAGCAGTTACTCCGAAGCAGGGAGGCATGGCTACACCTTC.

The V and J genes are TRBV7-2 and TRBJ2-6, with D possibly TRBD1 on 6 matching bases. The CDR3 runs to 18 residues. CDR1 and CDR2 (germline): SGHTA, FQGNSA. V lost 6 bases, J lost 0 bases, and 18 bases lay in between. The CDR3 sequence: CASSSTGLGRSGANVLTF. The CDR3, as DNA: TGTGCCAGCAGTTCCACAGGGCTAGGCCGCTCTGGGGCCAACGTCCTGACTTTC. Full variable domain (remainder filled in from reference TRBV7-2 and TRBJ2-6): GAGVSQSPSNKVTEKGKDVELRCDPISGHTALYWYRQSLGQGLEFLIYFQGNSAPDKSGLPSDRFSAERTGGSVSTLTIQRTQQEDSAVYLCASSSTGLGRSGANVLTFGAGSRLTVL.

The chain has TRBV29-1 and TRBJ1-2; D possibly corresponds to TRBD1 (6 bases). In germline, CDR1 is SQVTM, CDR2 ANQGSEA. CDR3 length equals 13 residues. V gave up 5 bases and J gave up 4 bases, with 14 bases separating them. The CDR3 DNA is TGCAGCGTTCTTTTCGGACAGCCCTATGGCTACACCTTC. Protein product: CSVLFGQPYGYTF.

The rearrangement links TRBV28 to TRBJ2-3; possibly TRBD2 for D (5 bases). This CDR3 is 16 amino acids long. V dropped 7 bases and J dropped 2 bases, with 19 bases sitting between them. From germline, CDR1 is MDHEN and CDR2 SYDVKM. The CDR3 nucleotides are TGTGCCAGCATCTCAAGACTAACCCAACCCACAGATACGCAGTATTTT. Its translation is CASISRLTQPTDTQYF.

The chain links TRBV4-3 to TRBJ2-2; 7 bases fit TRBD1. The CDR3 has 15 residues. Losses at the gene ends were 0 bases for V and 6 bases for J; bases not matched to a gene: 4. Germline CDR1 and CDR2: LGHNA and YSLEER. In DNA form, the CDR3 reads TGCGCCAGCAGCCAAGACGAGGGGGCGCCCGGGGAGCTGTTTTTT. This translates into CASSQDEGAPGELFF.

CDR3 sequence: CASSPESAGEQFF. The CDR3 coding sequence is TGTGCCAGCAGCCCGGAGTCAGCGGGGGAGCAGTTCTTC. The rearrangement uses TRBV5-4 and TRBJ2-1; TRBD2 matches 7 bases. With V trimmed by 4 bases and J by 10 bases, 8 bases remained unmatched. CDR3 length: 13 amino acids. Germline-derived CDR1 and CDR2 are SGHNT and YYREEE (reference sequence).

This chain uses TRBV6-2 or TRBV6-3 with TRBJ2-5, with D hard to call. CDR1 and CDR2 from the germline V gene are MNHEY and SVGEGT. Trimming removed 2 bases at V and 4 bases at J, with 11 bases between. This CDR3 contains 14 residues. The CDR3 loop reads CASSYTKVGETQYF. In DNA form, the CDR3 reads TGTGCCAGCAGTTACACTAAGGTTGGAGAGACCCAGTACTTC.

CDR3 residues: CSASGHSGSYNEQFF. The DNA of the CDR3 is TGCAGTGCTAGTGGACATAGCGGGAGTTACAATGAGCAGTTCTTC. The genes are TRBV20-1 and TRBJ2-1, with 9 positions matching TRBD2. CDR1 and CDR2 (germline): DFQATT, SNEGSKA (reference sequence). The trim removed 3 bases at V and 4 bases at J, leaving 7 bases unmatched. The CDR3 consists of 15 residues.

The chain combines TRBV7-2 with TRBJ1-6; no definite D call. The germline CDR1 and CDR2 sequences are SGHTA and FQGNSA. The germline V and J ends were trimmed by 3 bases and 5 bases, with 2 bases remaining between them. The CDR3 extends over 12 amino acids. CDR3 in amino acids: CASSFNNSPLHF. The CDR3 DNA sequence: TGTGCCAGCAGCTTTAATAATTCACCCCTCCACTTT.

The gene calls are TRBV19 and TRBJ2-3, with D unclear. V was cut by 3 bases and J by 1 base, with 8 bases left in between. Germline V gives CDR1 LNHDA, CDR2 SQIVND (reference sequence). The CDR3 is made up of 14 amino acids. This CDR3 is CASSITRGTDTQYF. In DNA, the CDR3 is TGTGCCAGTAGTATCACCCGAGGCACAGATACGCAGTATTTT.

The chain couples TRBV12-3 or TRBV12-4 to TRBJ1-2; D perhaps matches TRBD1 (6 bases). CDR3 length: 13 residues. V lost 5 bases and J lost 6, with 13 bases in between. The CDR3 reads CASSLTGPHGYTF. CDR3 DNA sequence: TGTGCCAGCAGTCTGACAGGTCCACATGGCTACACCTTC.

The rearrangement joins TRBV20-1 to TRBJ2-5; no firm D call. Germline V CDR1 and CDR2: DFQATT, SNEGSKA (reference sequence). The CDR3 is 10 amino acids. V lost 4 bases to trimming and J lost 3 bases, with 3 bases between them. The CDR3 loop reads CSATEETQYF. The CDR3 DNA sequence: TGCAGTGCTACTGAAGAGACCCAGTACTTC.

The V gene is TRBV19, the J gene TRBJ2-2; D unclear. This CDR3 is 14 amino acids long. The ends were cut back, 7 bases at V and 0 bases at J, with 9 bases in the middle. Germline CDR1 and CDR2: LNHDA and SQIVND (reference sequence). In DNA form, the CDR3 reads TGTGCCAGTAACGTGCGTACGAACACCGGGGAGCTGTTTTTT. This translates into CASNVRTNTGELFF.

The rearrangement uses TRBV6-5 and TRBJ2-3, with 10 bases that match TRBD2. V shed 6 bases, J shed 4 bases, and the junction held 7 bases outside the gene matches. The CDR3 covers 15 residues. CDR1 and CDR2 (germline): MNHEY, SVGAGI. This CDR3 is CASRPLTSGSDTQYF. The DNA of the CDR3 is TGTGCCAGCAGACCTTTGACTAGCGGGTCAGATACGCAGTATTTT.

This rearrangement joins TRBV30 to TRBJ2-5; TRBD1 agrees at 9 bases. Germline values: CDR1 GTSNPN, CDR2 SVGIG (reference sequence). V was pared by 2 bases and J by 5 bases, with 9 bases of the junction left unmatched. This CDR3 is built from 15 residues. CDR3 amino acids: CAWSITGGGWETQYF. For the CDR3, the DNA is TGTGCCTGGAGTATAACAGGGGGCGGATGGGAGACCCAGTACTTC.

In its sample, this clone was seen a few times. The sample has other DNA sequences that encode this CDR3 too. This chain joins TRBV28 and TRBJ1-5; perhaps TRBD1 as D (6 bases). V gave up 3 bases and J gave up 5 bases, with 11 bases separating them. CDR1 is MDHEN, CDR2 SYDVKM, per germline. This CDR3 has 14 residues. CDR3 residues: CASSFPDRYQPQHF. For the CDR3, the DNA is TGTGCCAGCAGTTTCCCGGACAGATATCAGCCCCAGCATTTT.

The chain recombines TRBV3-1 (or the pseudogene TRBV3-2) with TRBJ2-5; 9 nucleotides line up with TRBD2. The V and J ends lost 2 bases and 3 bases, in that order; junction bases with no gene match: 13. CDR3 length: 18 amino acids. Germline V gene data show CDR1 as LGHDT and CDR2 as YNNKEL (reference sequence). CDR3 bases: TGTGCCAGCAGCCAATTTGGTAGGCGGGGGGGAACCAAAGAGACCCAGTACTTC. Translating it yields CASSQFGRRGGTKETQYF.

J is TRBJ1-2 and V is TRBV5-1, with 7 nucleotides matching TRBD1. The germline V gene has CDR1 SGHRS and CDR2 YFSETQ. V lost 0 bases and J lost 7; bases outside the gene matches: 3. The CDR3 runs to 13 residues. The CDR3 spells CASSLGQGSGYTF. The CDR3 DNA sequence: TGCGCCAGCAGCTTGGGACAGGGCTCTGGCTACACCTTC.